The 7 T cell receptor beta chains below were found in one sample sequenced in a study of OX40 agonist ivuxolimab in advanced cancers. The data were produced by immunoSEQ multiplex PCR, yet TCRdb's version contains in-frame clones alone and is incomplete. The sample lists about 75,000 clones, roughly nine tenths occurring once. Material: CD4+ or CD8+ T cells sorted from blood, obtained in a trial of the OX40 agonist ivuxolimab. These receptors all come from an adult with an advanced solid tumor such as melanoma, head and neck, liver or kidney cancer.

This chain uses TRBV4-1 with TRBJ1-3, with D unresolved. This CDR3 is built from 19 residues. Trimming stripped 4 bases from V and 0 bases from J, with 22 bases between. CDR1 is MGHRA and CDR2 is YSYEKL in the germline V gene. The CDR3 bases are TGCGCCAGCAGCCTTAAGGGATGGTTCGGCGGTAACTCTGGAAACACCATATATTTT. Its translation: CASSLKGWFGGNSGNTIYF.

The chain recombines TRBV5-4 with TRBJ1-6; D unclear. The CDR3 is 14 residues long. Trimming cost V 1 base and J 5 bases, with 7 bases left between them. Germline loops: CDR1 SGHNT, CDR2 YYREEE (reference sequence). Here the CDR3 reads CASSLRVNNSPLHF. The CDR3 DNA follows: TGTGCCAGCAGCTTGCGGGTTAATAATTCACCCCTCCACTTT. The whole variable domain, filled in from reference TRBV5-4 and TRBJ1-6, reads ETGVTQSPTHLIKTRGQQVTLRCSSQSGHNTVSWYQQALGQGPQFIFQYYREEENGRGNFPPRFSGLQFPNYSSELNVNALELDDSALYLCASSLRVNNSPLHFGNGTRLTVT.

The rearrangement links TRBV6-6 to TRBJ2-7; weak D call: TRBD1 (7 bases). The CDR3 sequence is 13 residues long. V was clipped by 6 bases and J by 2 bases, with 11 bases between them. In germline, CDR1 is MNHNY, CDR2 SVGAGI (reference sequence). CDR3 amino acids: CASSGGQTYEQYF. CDR3 DNA: TGTGCCAGCAGCGGGGGACAGACCTACGAGCAGTACTTC.

The chain couples TRBV5-4 to TRBJ2-5, with D uncertain. CDR1 and CDR2 (germline): SGHNT, YYREEE (reference sequence). With 3 bases removed from V and 5 bases from J, the gap between germline ends came to 11 bases. This CDR3 region has 13 residues. The CDR3 reads CASSSQIGETQYF. Written as DNA, the CDR3 is TGTGCCAGCAGCTCTCAGATCGGTGAGACCCAGTACTTC.

J is TRBJ2-7 and V is TRBV11-2; D unresolved. Trimming left V 4 bases short and J 2 bases short, with 9 bases between. The CDR3 sequence is 13 residues long. Germline lookup yields CDR1 SGHAT and CDR2 FQNNGV. CDR3 in amino acids: CASSSYPTYEQYF. The CDR3 bases are TGTGCCAGCAGCTCCTACCCAACCTACGAGCAGTACTTC.

The chain has TRBV10-3 and TRBJ2-7; a weak D match, TRBD1 (5 bases). The V end lost 3 bases, the J end lost 2 bases, and 11 bases lay between the germline ends. The CDR3 sequence is 14 residues long. Germline V gives CDR1 ENHRY, CDR2 SYGVKD. CDR3 coding DNA: TGTGCCATCAGTGATGTAAAGGGGACCTACGAGCAGTACTTC. It is translated as CAISDVKGTYEQYF.

Concerning this clone itself: Additional DNA sequences in this sample encode the identical CDR3. The rearrangement uses TRBV5-1 and TRBJ1-2, with D possibly matching TRBD1 (6 bases). The V gene's germline CDR1 is SGHRS and CDR2 YFSETQ. The CDR3 is 13 residues long. Trimming took off 5 bases at V and 2 bases at J, with 10 bases between the two ends. The CDR3 nucleotides read TGCGCCAGCAGTCCAGGGACAAACTATGGCTACACCTTC. It translates to CASSPGTNYGYTF.